This T cell receptor (beta chain) appears in the sequencing data of a study of human T cells and chemical hapten exposure. The library tagged individual cDNA molecules with unique molecular identifiers. One entry per CDR3 protein results from TCRdb running MiXCR on the RACE reads. The data contain over 85,000 distinct CDR3 sequences, around 12% of them seen just once; the ten biggest clones take up roughly 2.1%. CDR3 length: 14 residues. With 5 bases removed from V and 7 bases from J, the gap between germline ends came to 17 bases. CDR1 and CDR2 (germline): MNHEY, SVGEGT. The time point was: patch test 1, 2 weeks after DPC sensitization. Treatment: therapeutic diphenylcyclopropenone sensitization with weekly scalp DPC. The study enrolled 18 to 70-year-old alopecia patients suitable for DPC.

The sequence was obtained from a woman aged 40 to 50 with alopecia areata. Some clones in this sample may be carry-over from other donors' samples. The sequencing used whole blood, collected in connection with sensitization to the hapten diphenylcyclopropenone (DPC). The chain employs TRBV6-2 or TRBV6-3 and TRBJ1-1, with D possibly being TRBD1 (5 bases). CDR3 bases: TGTGCCAGCAGTCAAGGGACCCCCTCCGGTGAAGCTTTCTTT. Its protein product is CASSQGTPSGEAFF.